The following is a T cell receptor beta chain sequence with its context. What it recognizes is unknown. These data originate in a study of T cells in Graves' hyperthyroidism and ophthalmopathy. What was amplified from RNA transcripts were TCR beta CDR3 regions. HTBI primers were employed in a first-round RT-PCR of the TCR CDR3. MiXCR, applied by TCRdb to the multiplex PCR reads, yields one record per CDR3 protein. There are hundreds of thousands of distinct CDR3 sequences in the sample; 15% to 20% occur only once, and 45% to 50% lies in the top ten. Patients were excluded because of uncontrolled infection, other autoimmune disease, pregnancy or lactation. Cells are PBMCs isolated from 10 ml of fresh blood. Study observations and caveats: Ophthalmopathy could be told apart from stable hyperthyroidism with a 13 V-J model.

The CDR3 has 13 residues. Trimming shortened V by 5 bases and J by 1 base, and 6 bases separated the two germline ends. The V gene is TRBV12-3 or TRBV12-4, the J gene TRBJ1-3; TRBD1 might be the D (6 bases). Sample: blood. The TCR comes from a man in his forties with Graves' ophthalmopathy. The CDR3 spells CASSQGSGNTIYF. Here the CDR3 DNA reads TGTGCCAGCAGTCAGGGGTCTGGAAACACCATATATTTT.